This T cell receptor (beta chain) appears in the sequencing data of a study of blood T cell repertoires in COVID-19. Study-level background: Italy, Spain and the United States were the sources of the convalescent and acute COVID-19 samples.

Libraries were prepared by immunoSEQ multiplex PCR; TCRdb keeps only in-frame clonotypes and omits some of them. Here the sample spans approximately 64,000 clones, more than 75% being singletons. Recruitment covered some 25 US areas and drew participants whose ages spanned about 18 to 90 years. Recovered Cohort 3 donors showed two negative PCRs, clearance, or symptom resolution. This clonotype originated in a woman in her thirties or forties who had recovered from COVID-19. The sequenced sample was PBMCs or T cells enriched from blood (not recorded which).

The CDR3 sequence is CASRQGVGGRSDEQFF. CDR3 nucleotides: TGTGCCAGCAGACAAGGGGTCGGGGGGAGGAGCGATGAGCAGTTCTTC. The V and J genes are TRBV7-2 and TRBJ2-1, with 7 bases identical to TRBD2. The germline CDR1 and CDR2 sequences are SGHTA and FQGNSA. The CDR3 is 16 residues long. The V and J ends lost 6 bases and 8 bases, in that order; junction bases with no gene match: 16.